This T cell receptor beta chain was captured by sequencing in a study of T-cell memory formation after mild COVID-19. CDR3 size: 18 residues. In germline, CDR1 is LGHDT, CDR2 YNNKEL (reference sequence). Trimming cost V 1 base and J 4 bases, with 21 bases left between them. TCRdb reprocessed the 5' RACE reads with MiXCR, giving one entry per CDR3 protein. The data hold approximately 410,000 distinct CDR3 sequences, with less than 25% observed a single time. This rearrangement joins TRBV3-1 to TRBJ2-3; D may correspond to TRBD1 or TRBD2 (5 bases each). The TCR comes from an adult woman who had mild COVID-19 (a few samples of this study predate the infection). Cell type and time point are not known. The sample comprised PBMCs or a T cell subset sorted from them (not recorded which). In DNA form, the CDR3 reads TGTGCCAGCAGCCAAGGTCTCTTGCGACAAGTGGGGGCAGATACGCAGTATTTT. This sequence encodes CASSQGLLRQVGADTQYF.